Listed below are T cell receptor beta chains from one sample, sequenced in a study of T cell changes during pregnancy in multiple sclerosis. Produced via immunoSEQ multiplex PCR; TCRdb's table is partial and in-frame only. In the table there are 65,000 to 95,000 clones, 94% of which are singletons. The sequences come from peripheral blood, collected in the second trimester of pregnancy. These receptors were collected from a female donor in good health, enrolled as a control in a pregnancy study. The CDR3 runs from the conserved cysteine through the conserved F or W. The order of the fields is V gene, clone size, J gene, D gene, CDR3 DNA, CDR3 protein. A D gene is named only where the DNA matches it firmly. Clone size appears in some rows only: once, few, many, or a class for an expanded clone.

>TRBV5-1|NA|TRBJ1-3|NA
TGCGCCAGCAGCTTGGGGCAGGGTCCTGGAAACACCATATATTTT
CASSLGQGPGNTIYF
>TRBV6-5|NA|TRBJ1-5|NA
TGTGCCAGCAGTTACCGGGGGGGCGGGCAGCCCCAGCATTTT
CASSYRGGGQPQHF
>TRBV7-7|NA|TRBJ2-7|TRBD1
TGTGCTAGCAGCCCAGAGACAGGGTTGAGGCAGTACTTC
CASSPETGLRQYF
>TRBV9|NA|TRBJ1-1|TRBD1
TGTGCCAGCAGCGTCGGACAGGGGGCGGGTATGAGGGAAGCTTTCTTT
CASSVGQGAGMREAFF
>TRBV7-2|NA|TRBJ2-6|NA
TGTGCCAGCAGCTTAGAGAGGGGGGCCAACGTCCTGACTTTC
CASSLERGANVLTF
>TRBV2|NA|TRBJ1-1|TRBD1
TGTGCCAGCAGAGCGCAGGGGGGAGACACTGAAGCTTTCTTT
CASRAQGGDTEAFF
>TRBV5-1|NA|TRBJ2-2|TRBD2
TGCGCCAGCAGCCTACGAGCGGGAGGGCCGGGGACCGGGGAGCTGTTTTTT
CASSLRAGGPGTGELFF
>TRBV29-1|NA|TRBJ2-7|NA
TGCAGCGTCAGGGACTCCCGATTATACGAGCAGTACTTC
CSVRDSRLYEQYF
>TRBV2|NA|TRBJ2-7|TRBD2
TGTGCCAGCGGAGCGGGAGCGAACTCCTACGAGCAGTACTTC
CASGAGANSYEQYF
>TRBV19|NA|TRBJ2-7|NA
TGTGCCAGTAGTATAGGGGGGGGGCCTTGGGACGAGCAGTACTTC
CASSIGGGPWDEQYF
>TRBV5-1|NA|TRBJ2-5|NA
TGCGCCAGCAGCCTGCATGGGAGTCAAGAGACCCAGTACTTC
CASSLHGSQETQYF
>TRBV4-1|NA|TRBJ2-5|NA
TGCGCCAGCAGCCAAGAAGCCAGGGGAGAGACCCAGTACTTC
CASSQEARGETQYF
>TRBV20-1|NA|TRBJ1-1|NA
TGCAGAAGTGCCGGGGATGAAGCTTTCTTT
CRSAGDEAFF
>TRBV9|NA|TRBJ1-2|NA
TGTGCCAGCAGCGTTAGTTCGGGGGGCTACACCTTC
CASSVSSGGYTF
>TRBV6-1|NA|TRBJ2-5|NA
TGTGCCAGCACCGACCGGGGAGGCCAAGAGACCCAGTACTTC
CASTDRGGQETQYF
>TRBV6-5|NA|TRBJ1-3|NA
TGTGCCAGCGGAAGAGGGCAATCCTCTGGAAACACCATATATTTT
CASGRGQSSGNTIYF
>TRBV5-1|NA|TRBJ2-7|NA
TGCGCCAGCAGCTTGAGCGAAGACTCCTACGAGCAGTACTTC
CASSLSEDSYEQYF
>TRBV5-8|NA|TRBJ1-5|TRBD1
TGTGCCAGCAGCCCCGGGACAGGGGGCAATCAGCCCCAGCATTTT
CASSPGTGGNQPQHF
>TRBV19|NA|TRBJ1-4|NA
TGTGCCAGTAGTATGGGTGTCGGCAGGGGCGCAACTAATGAAAAACTGTTTTTT
CASSMGVGRGATNEKLFF
>TRBV7-9|NA|TRBJ2-3|TRBD1
TGTGCCAGCAGCATGGGACAGACGAGCACAGATACGCAGTATTTT
CASSMGQTSTDTQYF
>TRBV5-1|NA|TRBJ2-2|TRBD2
TGCGCCAGCAGTCCGGGGGGTCAGACCGGGGAGCTGTTTTTT
CASSPGGQTGELFF
>TRBV5-4|NA|TRBJ2-2|TRBD1
TGTGCCACCGAAGGGACAGGGGGTACCGGGGAGCTGTTTTTT
CATEGTGGTGELFF
>TRBV4-1|NA|TRBJ2-3|TRBD2
TGCGCCAGCAGCCAAGACCTAGGGGGGACTAGCGCCACAGATACGCAGTATTTT
CASSQDLGGTSATDTQYF
>TRBV2|NA|TRBJ2-3|NA
TGTGCCAGCAGTGAAGGCCAACTAGCTTCTAGCACAGATACGCAGTATTTT
CASSEGQLASSTDTQYF
>TRBV9|NA|TRBJ2-7|TRBD1
TGTGCCAGCAGCGGCGGACAGGGATCCCACGAGCAGTACTTC
CASSGGQGSHEQYF
>TRBV30|NA|TRBJ1-2|NA
TGTGCCTGGACAGGGGTAACGGGCGGCTACACCTTC
CAWTGVTGGYTF
>TRBV11-3|NA|TRBJ2-7|TRBD2
TGTGCCAGCAGCCCGATAGCGGGAGGGCCTAGTATCTACGAGCAGTACTTC
CASSPIAGGPSIYEQYF
>TRBV5-1|NA|TRBJ1-1|TRBD1
TGCGCCAGCAGCTTGGGAGACAGGGGGCGGATGAACACTGAAGCTTTCTTT
CASSLGDRGRMNTEAFF
>TRBV4-1|NA|TRBJ1-1|TRBD1
TGCGCCAGCAGCCTTAGGGGGCTTGGCACTGAAGCTTTCTTT
CASSLRGLGTEAFF
>TRBV6-4|NA|TRBJ1-2|NA
TGTGCCATCAATCGTGCCTACGTCGGCTACACCTTC
CAINRAYVGYTF
>TRBV29-1|NA|TRBJ1-2|TRBD1
TGCAGCGTACCACAGGGGACCCATGTCACCTTC
CSVPQGTHVTF
>TRBV5-1|NA|TRBJ1-1|NA
TGCGCCAGCAGCTCACAGGGTCCTCCGAACACTGAAGCTTTCTTT
CASSSQGPPNTEAFF
>TRBV6-5|NA|TRBJ1-4|NA
TGTGCCAGCAGTTACTCCCTCGACAGGTTTAATGAAAAACTGTTTTTT
CASSYSLDRFNEKLFF
>TRBV2|once|TRBJ2-1|TRBD2
TGTGCCAGCAAGCGGGATTCCTACAATGAGCAGTTCTTC
CASKRDSYNEQFF
>TRBV12-5|few|TRBJ1-3|TRBD1
TGTGCTAGTGCCCAGACAGGGGCTGGAAACACCATATATTTT
CASAQTGAGNTIYF
>TRBV11-2|NA|TRBJ2-7|TRBD1
TGTGCCAGCAGCTTTCGTGGGGGACAGGGAAGAGGGGAGCAGTACTTC
CASSFRGGQGRGEQYF
>TRBV7-9|NA|TRBJ1-5|NA
TGTGCCAGCAGCTTAGAAGGTGGCTGGGCAGGGACACCCAATCAGCCCCAGCATTTT
CASSLEGGWAGTPNQPQHF
>TRBV28|NA|TRBJ2-1|TRBD1
TGTGCCAGCGACCCACAGGGGAAGTATGAGCAGTTCTTC
CASDPQGKYEQFF
>TRBV28|once|TRBJ2-2|TRBD2
TGTGCCAGCAGTTCCCCACTAGCGGGAGGATACGGGGAGCTGTTTTTT
CASSSPLAGGYGELFF
>TRBV28|NA|TRBJ2-5|TRBD1
TGTGCCAGCAGGACGGGACAGCAAGAGACCCAGTACTTC
CASRTGQQETQYF
>TRBV19|NA|TRBJ1-5|NA
TGTGCCACCTCGGACACACCGAATCAGCCCCAGCATTTT
CATSDTPNQPQHF
>TRBV19|NA|TRBJ2-4|TRBD1
TGTGCCAGTAGTAAGGGGGACAGCAAAAACATTCAGTACTTC
CASSKGDSKNIQYF
>TRBV6-1|once|TRBJ2-7|NA
TGTGCCAGCAGTTCACATGGGAGCCTGGACGAGCAGTACTTC
CASSSHGSLDEQYF
>TRBV5-4|NA|TRBJ2-3|NA
TGTGCCAGCAGCTTGGGGAGCCTTAGCACAGATACGCAGTATTTT
CASSLGSLSTDTQYF
>TRBV19|NA|TRBJ2-1|TRBD1
TGTGCCAGTAGTATTAGCGAGGACAGGGGTCGGTCCTACAATGAGCAGTTCTTC
CASSISEDRGRSYNEQFF
>TRBV28|NA|TRBJ1-1|TRBD1
TGTGCCAGCAGTGTGGGACAGGGAATTGAAGCTTTCTTT
CASSVGQGIEAFF
>TRBV6-1|NA|TRBJ2-3|TRBD2
TGTGCCAGCAGTGAGGGGACTAGCGGGAGAGATACGCAGTATTTT
CASSEGTSGRDTQYF
>TRBV11-2|NA|TRBJ2-3|NA
TGTGCCAGCAGCTTAGGGGGCGGGATCCCTTCCTCAAACACAGATACGCAGTATTTT
CASSLGGGIPSSNTDTQYF
>TRBV5-6|NA|TRBJ2-2|TRBD1
TGTGCCAGCAGCTGGGGGACAGGGGGCACCGGGGAGCTGTTTTTT
CASSWGTGGTGELFF
>TRBV29-1|NA|TRBJ2-7|NA
TGCAGCGTGCGGTGGGAGAGGGGGTTAAACGAGCAGTACTTC
CSVRWERGLNEQYF
>TRBV5-1|NA|TRBJ2-5|NA
TGCGCCAGCAGCTTGGGCGTCGAGGAGACCCAGTACTTC
CASSLGVEETQYF
>TRBV6-6|NA|TRBJ1-5|NA
TGTGCCAGCAGTTACTCCGGGGGAGGAAGCAATCAGCCCCAGCATTTT
CASSYSGGGSNQPQHF
>TRBV5-1|NA|TRBJ2-5|NA
TGCGCCAGCAGCTACGTGACCCAAGAGACTCAGTACTTC
CASSYVTQETQYF
>TRBV9|NA|TRBJ1-1|TRBD1
TGTGCCAGCAGCGTAGGCCTGGGACAGGGGATAAGGAACACTGAAGCTTTCTTT
CASSVGLGQGIRNTEAFF
>TRBV6-1|NA|TRBJ2-7|NA
TGTGCCAGCTTGAGGAGTGATTACTACGAGCAGTACTTC
CASLRSDYYEQYF
>TRBV10-3|NA|TRBJ2-1|TRBD2
TGTGCCATCAGTGGGGGGACTAGCGGGAGAAATGAGCAGTTCTTC
CAISGGTSGRNEQFF
>TRBV7-6|NA|TRBJ2-2|TRBD2
TGTGCCAGCAGCTTAGCGCTGGGTAGCGGGAGAAACACCGGGGAGCTGTTTTTT
CASSLALGSGRNTGELFF
>TRBV6-1|NA|TRBJ2-7|NA
TGTGCCAGCAGTGAAGGGGTGACAGAGCAGTACTTC
CASSEGVTEQYF
>TRBV27|few|TRBJ2-5|TRBD1
TGTGCCAGCAGTACAGACAGGGGGATACAAGAGACCCAGTACTTC
CASSTDRGIQETQYF
>TRBV21-1|NA|TRBJ2-7|NA
TGTGCCAGCAGCAAAGCGCGAGGGACAGACTCCTACGAGCAGTACTTC
CASSKARGTDSYEQYF